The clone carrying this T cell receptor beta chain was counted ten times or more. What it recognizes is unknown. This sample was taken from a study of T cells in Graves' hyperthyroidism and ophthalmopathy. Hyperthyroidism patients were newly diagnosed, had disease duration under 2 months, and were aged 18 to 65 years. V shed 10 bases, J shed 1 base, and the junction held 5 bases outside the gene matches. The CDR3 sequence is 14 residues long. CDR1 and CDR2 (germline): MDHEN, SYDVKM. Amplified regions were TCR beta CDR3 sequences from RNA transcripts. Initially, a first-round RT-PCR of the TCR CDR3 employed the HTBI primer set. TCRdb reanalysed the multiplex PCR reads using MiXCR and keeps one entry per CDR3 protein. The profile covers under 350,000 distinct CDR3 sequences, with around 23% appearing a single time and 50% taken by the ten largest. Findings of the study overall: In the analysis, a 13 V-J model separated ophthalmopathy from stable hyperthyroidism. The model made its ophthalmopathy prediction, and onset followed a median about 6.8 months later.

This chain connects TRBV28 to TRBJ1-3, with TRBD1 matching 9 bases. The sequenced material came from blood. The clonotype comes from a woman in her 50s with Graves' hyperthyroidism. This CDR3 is CATMTGGSGNTIYF. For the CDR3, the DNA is TGTGCCACCATGACAGGGGGTTCTGGAAACACCATATATTTT.